The rows below give T cell receptor beta chains drawn from one sample of a study of T-cell memory formation after mild COVID-19. TCRdb reanalysed the 5' RACE reads using MiXCR and keeps one entry per CDR3 protein. The sample comprises roughly 380,000 distinct CDR3 sequences, 25% to 30% of which are singletons, and roughly 13% rests with the top ten. Sequencing was performed on PBMCs or a T cell subset sorted from them (not recorded which). The receptors shown here come from an adult woman who had mild COVID-19 (a few samples of this study predate the infection). Cell type and time point are not known. The CDR3 runs from the conserved cysteine through the conserved F or W. The order of the fields is clone size, J gene, D gene, V gene, CDR3 DNA, CDR3 protein. The D gene is left open where the match is weak. The size entry is marked missing in some rows and otherwise reads once, few, many or a size class.

- TRBJ2-7 - TRBV21-1 TGTGCCAGCAGCAAAGAGGGCGGGGACAACTACGAGCAGTACTTC CASSKEGGDNYEQYF
- TRBJ2-1 TRBD1 TRBV5-1 TGCGCCAGCAGCTGGGACAGGGTTGAGCAGTTCTTC CASSWDRVEQFF
- TRBJ1-4 TRBD1 TRBV30 TGTGCCTGGTGGAGGGACAGGGGTGCAACTAATGAAAAACTGTTTTTT CAWWRDRGATNEKLFF
few TRBJ2-7 TRBD2 TRBV20-1 TGCAGTGCTACGACCGGGACTAGCTACGAGCAGTACTTC CSATTGTSYEQYF
- TRBJ1-1 TRBD1 TRBV4-2 TGTGCCAGCAGCTCAACATCCGGGACAGGGGGCACTGAAGCTTTCTTT CASSSTSGTGGTEAFF
once TRBJ2-3 - TRBV25-1 TGTGCCAGCAGTGGAGGAAGGGCAGATACGCAGTATTTT CASSGGRADTQYF
many TRBJ2-1 TRBD2 TRBV7-3 TGTGCCAGCAGCCTCAGCGGGGCTTACAATGAGCAGTTCTTC CASSLSGAYNEQFF
- TRBJ2-5 - TRBV29-1 TGCAGCGTTTCGGGCAGGCTATACCAAGAGACCCAGTACTTC CSVSGRLYQETQYF
- TRBJ2-1 TRBD1 TRBV5-1 TGCGCCAGCAGCCGACAGGGAAATGAGCAGTTCTTC CASSRQGNEQFF
- TRBJ2-5 TRBD2 TRBV20-1 TGCAGTGCTAGACCGACGGGGGGGGAGACCCAGTACTTC CSARPTGGETQYF
few TRBJ2-1 - TRBV20-1 TGCAGTGCTAGAGATTTAGGGACAAGCTCCTACAATGAGCAGTTCTTC CSARDLGTSSYNEQFF
- TRBJ1-1 TRBD1 TRBV29-1 TGCAGCGTTGAAACTTCCGGGACAGGGGCTTTCTTT CSVETSGTGAFF